Reported below is one T cell receptor (beta chain). From germline, CDR1 is SEHNR and CDR2 FQNEAQ (reference sequence). Trimming left V 7 bases short and J 10 bases short, with 13 bases between. CDR3 size: 11 residues. These data belong to a study of molecular identifiers for immune sequencing clone quantification. Preparation of the bulk TCR libraries relied on previously described methods and listed TCR primers. TCRdb reanalysed the PCR reads using MiXCR and keeps one entry per CDR3 protein. This sample has around 480,000 distinct CDR3 sequences; around 25% occur once, and the top ten carry around 0.8%. It was from roughly 21,000 to 960,000 sorted cells, with 10%, 30% or 50% RNA, that naive CD8 libraries came. Sorting captured naive CD8 T cells as CD8+CD4-CCR7+CD45RA+.

The chain is built from TRBV7-9 and TRBJ1-1; no clear D. The sample taken for sequencing was naive CD8+ T cells from blood, with Jurkat cell RNA spiked in. Subset here: FACS-sorted CD8+CD4-CCR7+CD45RA+ naive T cells. The origin of this receptor is a human donor in good health. Some libraries in this study had Jurkat cell RNA spiked in. For the CDR3, the DNA is TGTGCCAGCACCGGAGGACTGACAGCTTTCTTT. Amino acid sequence: CASTGGLTAFF.